These 17 T cell receptor beta chains were sequenced from one sample in a study of T-cell reconstitution after alpha-beta-depleted transplantation in children. Unique molecular identifiers were incorporated during preparation of the TCRbeta library. Each CDR3 protein is one row after TCRdb ran MiXCR on the PCR reads. In the table there are roughly 160,000 distinct CDR3 sequences, 8.5% to 14% of which are singletons. The sequenced sample was PBMCs, obtained before TCRalphabeta/CD19-depleted stem cell transplant. The receptor source for this set is a boy under 10 years old with acute myeloid leukemia, due to receive a stem cell transplant.

Of note for this clonotype: This clone may be a read error of a much larger clone one base away. V gene TRBV7-9 combines with J gene TRBJ1-2; 12 nucleotides align to TRBD1. This CDR3 is 14 amino acids long. Per germline, CDR1 SEHNR and CDR2 FQNEAQ (reference sequence). CDR3 sequence (DNA): TGTGCCAGCAGCCCAGGGACAGGGGGCTATGGCGACACCTTC. This translates into CASSPGTGGYGDTF.

This clonotype was seen at least ten times. The chain has TRBV20-1 and TRBJ2-2; TRBD2 aligns across 7 bases. The germline gives CDR1 DFQATT, CDR2 SNEGSKA (reference sequence). The CDR3 is 15 amino acids. V shed 3 bases, J shed 4 bases, and the junction held 8 bases outside the gene matches. The chain's CDR3 is CSASGRVKGTGELFF. Written as DNA, the CDR3 is TGCAGTGCTAGTGGGAGGGTCAAAGGCACCGGGGAGCTGTTTTTT.

This clonotype was seen ten or more times. The rearrangement uses TRBV4-1 and TRBJ2-1; TRBD2 aligns across 14 bases. This CDR3 comprises 17 residues. J lost 8 bases, V lost 5 bases, and 11 bases had no gene match. Germline assignment: CDR1 MGHRA and CDR2 YSYEKL. The CDR3 DNA sequence: TGCGCCAGCAGCTACCAGACTAGCGGGAGGGCCCGCGATGAGCAGTTCTTC. It translates to CASSYQTSGRARDEQFF.

This clonotype was found many times. This chain connects TRBV10-3 to TRBJ2-1; the match to TRBD2 covers 14 bases. The junction had 2 bases not matched to a gene; V was cut back by 6 bases and J by 7 bases. The length of the CDR3 is 14 residues. Germline assignment: CDR1 ENHRY and CDR2 SYGVKD. The CDR3 bases are TGTGCCATCAGCGGACTAGCGGGAGGTAATGAGCAGTTCTTC. This translates into CAISGLAGGNEQFF.

Many counts were recorded for this clonotype. The V call is TRBV20-1, the J call TRBJ2-3, with 9 bases aligning to TRBD2. Trimming at V came to 0 bases and at J to 2 bases, leaving 9 bases not matched to a gene. This CDR3 comprises 17 residues. Germline V gene data show CDR1 as DFQATT and CDR2 as SNEGSKA (reference sequence). In nucleotides, the CDR3 is TGCAGTGCTAGAGATTCGCGGCTAGCGGGGTACACAGATACGCAGTATTTT. Translated, it gives CSARDSRLAGYTDTQYF.

This clonotype was recorded many times. This chain links TRBV7-3 with TRBJ2-2; no clear D. The CDR3 is 16 amino acids. The V end was cut by 1 base, the J end by 2 bases, with 11 bases between. Germline CDR1 reads SGHTA; CDR2 reads FQGTGA. CDR3 bases: TGTGCCAGCAGCTTAAGGGGTCCCGGAAACACCGGGGAGCTGTTTTTT. Protein sequence: CASSLRGPGNTGELFF.

This clonotype was recorded many times. The CDR3 does not end in the conserved phenylalanine or tryptophan, so this is likely a read error. The DNA is left out, because the CDR3 cannot be placed on it with certainty; the CDR3 is given as TCRdb lists it. The chain joins TRBV21-1 to TRBJ2-3. TRBV21-1 is given as a pseudogene. Ends included, the CDR3 has 8 residues. The CDR3 loop is CASSKAGL.

This clonotype was recorded many times. The V and J genes are TRBV24-1 and TRBJ2-1, with D perhaps given as TRBD1 or TRBD2 (5 bases each). Germline V lookup: CDR1 KGHDR, CDR2 SFDVKD. Trimming removed 3 bases from V and 4 bases from J, with 18 bases in between. The CDR3 contains 17 residues. CDR3 sequence reads: CATSDAPGTATYNEQFF. The CDR3 DNA is TGTGCCACCAGTGATGCCCCCGGGACCGCCACTTACAATGAGCAGTTCTTC.

Many counts were recorded for this clonotype. The chain employs TRBV15 and TRBJ1-2, with 8 bases lining up with TRBD1. Germline V lookup: CDR1 LNHNV, CDR2 YYDKDF (reference sequence). V was clipped by 2 bases and J by 4 bases; unmatched bases: 3. This CDR3 has 14 amino acids. The CDR3 DNA is TGTGCCACCAGCAGACCCGGACAGGGCTATGGCTACACCTTC. Translated, it gives CATSRPGQGYGYTF.

This chain uses TRBV5-1 with TRBJ2-3; D gene ambiguous. Germline V lookup: CDR1 SGHRS, CDR2 YFSETQ. With 4 bases removed from V and 0 bases from J, the gap between germline ends came to 15 bases. This CDR3 region has 16 residues. CDR3 DNA: TGCGCCAGCAGCCCAGGACCGCCGTCTAGCACAGATACGCAGTATTTT. It specifies CASSPGPPSSTDTQYF.

Concerning this clonotype itself: Possible read error: a much larger clone is one base away. The chain combines TRBV20-1 with TRBJ2-7, with D perhaps matching TRBD2 (6 bases). The germline gives CDR1 DFQATT, CDR2 SNEGSKA (reference sequence). There are 15 residues in the CDR3. CDR3 sequence: CSAPAPGLFIREHYF. Written as DNA, the CDR3 is TGCAGTGCCCCTGCTCCGGGACTCTTTATTCGCGAGCACTACTTC.

In this sample, this clonotype turned up many times. The J gene is TRBJ2-7, the V gene TRBV5-5; TRBD1 matches at 7 bases. Trimming cost V 0 bases and J 1 base; bases outside gene matches: 7. CDR1 is SGHKS, CDR2 YYEKEE, per germline (reference sequence). This CDR3 region has 16 residues. The CDR3 protein is CASSLEPWTGSYEQYF. The CDR3 nucleotides are TGTGCCAGCAGCTTGGAGCCTTGGACAGGTTCCTACGAGCAGTACTTC. Full variable domain (missing parts from reference TRBV5-5 and TRBJ2-7): DAGVTQSPTHLIKTRGQQVTLRCSPISGHKSVSWYQQVLGQGPQFIFQYYEKEERGRGNFPDRFSARQFPNYSSELNVNALLLGDSALYLCASSLEPWTGSYEQYFGPGTRLTVT.

This clonotype appeared many times. For the CDR3, the DNA is TGCAGTGCTAGAGATCTCACAGGGTTGAACACTGAAGCTTTCTTT. This gives the protein CSARDLTGLNTEAFF. The chain is built from TRBV20-1 and TRBJ1-1; TRBD1 might be the D (6 bases). CDR1 and CDR2 (germline): DFQATT, SNEGSKA (reference sequence). Trimming left V 0 bases short and J 0 bases short, with 11 bases between. The CDR3 length is 15 residues.

On this clonotype itself: A much larger clone differs by one base, so this may be a read error. The chain joins TRBV6-1 to TRBJ1-2; D uncertain. Germline CDR1 reads MNHNS; CDR2 reads SASEGT. This CDR3 has 13 residues. The chain's CDR3 is CASSQTDHYGYPF. CDR3 nucleotides: TGTGCCAGCAGTCAGACGGACCACTATGGCTACCCCTTC.

About this clonotype: Just one base apart from a much larger clone, this may be a read error. The chain couples TRBV2 to TRBJ2-1, with 7 bases fitting TRBD1. The CDR3 length is 14 residues. Germline lookup yields CDR1 SNHLY and CDR2 FYNNEI. CDR3 amino acids: CASTEGGLYNEQFF. Written as DNA, the CDR3 is TGTGCCAGCACTGAAGGGGGCCTTTACAATGAGCAGTTCTTC.

The sample holds many counts of this clonotype. This CDR3 is CASSFGGMSTEAFF. CDR3 DNA sequence: TGTGCCAGCAGTTTCGGGGGGATGAGCACTGAAGCTTTCTTT. The chain is built from TRBV28 and TRBJ1-1, with D possibly being TRBD1 (5 bases). Germline CDR1 reads MDHEN; CDR2 reads SYDVKM. V was pared by 3 bases and J by 4 bases, with 12 bases between. The CDR3 is 14 amino acids.

Ten or more counts support this clonotype. The CDR3 DNA is TGTGCCAGCAGATATAATAGCGGGAGCTCCTACAATGAGCAGTTCTTC. It translates to CASRYNSGSSYNEQFF. V usage is TRBV27 and J usage is TRBJ2-1, with TRBD2 matching over 9 bases. The length of the CDR3 is 16 residues. V dropped 6 bases and J dropped 0; count of bases not matched to a gene: 6. CDR1 and CDR2 (germline): MNHEY, SMNVEV (reference sequence).